Each of the 21 T cell receptor beta chains below was sequenced from the same sample in a study of human T cells and chemical hapten exposure listed by TCRdb under 2021. Libraries were constructed by RACE. The reads were generated on a NextSeq 500. The public sequencing data were trimmed at Q25 with fastp and processed into clonotypes with MiXCR by TCRdb, which kept only in-frame beta chains. Duplicate CDR3 protein sequences are folded into a single record with the most common DNA and genes. Here the sample has about 200,000 distinct CDR3 sequences; around 23% occur a single time. The ten biggest clones cover under 2.5% of the sample. In light of the paper, this sample's time point label describes: patch test 3, about 24 weeks after DPC sensitization. The treatment or condition label, read with the paper, signifies: therapeutic diphenylcyclopropenone sensitization with weekly scalp DPC. This material consisted of whole blood, taken in connection with sensitization to the hapten diphenylcyclopropenone (DPC). The origin of the receptors is a woman between 40 and 50 years old with alopecia areata. Some clones in this sample may be carry-over from other donors' samples.

In its sample, this clonotype was seen a few times. V and J are TRBV5-1 and TRBJ2-1; D perhaps matches TRBD1 (6 bases). The CDR3 runs 16 residues. CDR1 and CDR2 (germline): SGHRS, YFSETQ. V lost 0 bases to trimming and J lost 1 base, with 11 bases between them. CDR3 sequence (DNA): TGCGCCAGCAGCTTGGTGGCAGGGGTATCCTACAATGAGCAGTTCTTC. It yields the protein CASSLVAGVSYNEQFF.

This clonotype was seen repeatedly, ten times or more. V and J are TRBV6-1 and TRBJ1-2; TRBD1 matches 8 bases. Germline CDR1 reads MNHNS; CDR2 reads SASEGT. V lost 6 bases, J lost 6 bases, and 9 bases stayed unmatched. There are 14 residues in the CDR3. The CDR3 protein is CASRRDRTVHGYTF. In nucleotides, the CDR3 is TGTGCCAGCAGAAGGGACAGGACAGTCCATGGCTACACCTTC.

This clonotype has more than one count but fewer than ten. The V call is TRBV28, the J call TRBJ2-1, with TRBD2 as a possible D gene (5 bases). V was clipped by 2 bases and J by 9 bases, with 11 bases between them. From germline, CDR1 is MDHEN and CDR2 SYDVKM. This CDR3 is built from 13 residues. CDR3 residues: CASSLGLPGEQFF. As DNA, the CDR3 is TGTGCCAGCAGTTTAGGACTTCCGGGTGAGCAGTTCTTC.

This clonotype was observed a handful of times. The chain is built from TRBV7-9 and TRBJ1-1; TRBD1 agrees at 7 bases. The J segment lost 1 base and the V segment lost 8 bases, leaving 4 bases of the junction unmatched. This CDR3 contains 13 residues. The V gene's germline CDR1 is SEHNR and CDR2 FQNEAQ (reference sequence). Here the CDR3 reads CASGDSPNTEAFF. DNA of the CDR3: TGTGCCAGCGGGGACAGCCCGAACACTGAAGCTTTCTTT.

The chain has TRBV7-8 and TRBJ2-7, with D perhaps TRBD2 (6 bases). The V end lost 5 bases, the J end lost 4 bases, and 15 bases lay between the germline ends. The germline CDR1 and CDR2 sequences are SGHVS and FQNEAQ. This CDR3 has 14 amino acids. The CDR3 coding sequence is TGTGCCAGCAGCCTCCCCGGGACTCCTTACGAGCAGTACTTC. The encoded protein is CASSLPGTPYEQYF.

The chain uses TRBV2 and TRBJ2-1, with D uncertain. V lost 7 bases and J lost 7, with 17 bases in between. The germline CDR1 and CDR2 sequences are SNHLY and FYNNEI. The CDR3 extends over 14 amino acids. The CDR3 here is CASTPGFQGNEQFF. The CDR3 DNA follows: TGTGCCAGCACCCCCGGCTTTCAAGGGAATGAGCAGTTCTTC.

This clonotype showed up just a few times. The rearrangement joins TRBV10-3 to TRBJ1-1; TRBD1 aligns across 7 bases. The CDR3 is 13 amino acids. The germline CDR1 and CDR2 sequences are ENHRY and SYGVKD. V shed 6 bases and J 3 bases; nucleotides not matched to a gene: 4. The CDR3 spells CAIRRQGDTEAFF. CDR3 nucleotide sequence: TGTGCCATCAGGAGACAGGGAGACACTGAAGCTTTCTTT.

The V gene is TRBV3-1, the J gene TRBJ2-7, with a tentative D call TRBD1 (5 bases). Germline values: CDR1 LGHDT, CDR2 YNNKEL (reference sequence). The germline V and J ends were trimmed by 1 base and 4 bases, with 11 bases remaining between them. The CDR3 extends over 14 amino acids. The CDR3 nucleotides read TGTGCCAGCAGCCAAGGGAAGGGGCCGTACGAGCAGTACTTC. It encodes CASSQGKGPYEQYF.

This clonotype has more than one count but fewer than ten. The chain links TRBV7-2 to TRBJ2-7, with 8 bases matching TRBD1. This CDR3 comprises 16 residues. The ends lost 1 base at V and 0 bases at J; junction bases unmatched: 5. CDR1 and CDR2 (germline): SGHTA, FQGNSA. The CDR3 sequence is CASSLGGTGLSYEQYF. CDR3 coding DNA: TGTGCCAGCAGCTTAGGCGGGACAGGCCTCTCCTACGAGCAGTACTTC.

This clonotype was observed a few times. The gene calls are TRBV10-3 and TRBJ2-7, with D hard to call. This CDR3 contains 14 residues. Trimming pared 2 bases from V and 4 bases from J, leaving 12 bases between. The V gene's germline CDR1 is ENHRY and CDR2 SYGVKD. CDR3 in DNA: TGTGCCATCAGTGAGAGCTCTAATAAATACGAGCAGTACTTC. Translating it yields CAISESSNKYEQYF.

In its sample, this clonotype was seen a few times. This sequence joins TRBV25-1 and TRBJ2-5; tentative D call: TRBD2 (6 bases). Germline CDR1 MGHDK, CDR2 SYGVNS. V was pared by 3 bases and J by 5 bases, with 13 bases between. There are 14 residues in the CDR3. This CDR3 reads CASSEEGPVETQYF. DNA of the CDR3: TGTGCCAGCAGTGAGGAGGGGCCGGTGGAGACCCAGTACTTC.

CDR3 DNA: TGTGCCAGCAGTCCATCTCGAGGAGTGGTCAGGGAGCGAAATACGCAGTATTTT. Translating gives CASSPSRGVVRERNTQYF. This chain connects TRBV28 to TRBJ2-3; D may match TRBD1 or TRBD2 (5 bases each). This CDR3 contains 18 residues. Per the germline V gene, CDR1 is MDHEN and CDR2 is SYDVKM. V lost 5 bases and J lost 7, with 28 bases in between. Together with reference TRBV28 and TRBJ2-3, the CDR3 gives the full variable domain: DVKVTQSSRYLVKRTGEKVFLECVQDMDHENMFWYRQDPGLGLRLIYFSYDVKMKEKGDIPEGYSVSREKKERFSLILESASTNQTSMYLCASSPSRGVVRERNTQYFGPGTRLTVL.

This clonotype was observed a handful of times. V usage is TRBV29-1 and J usage is TRBJ2-2, with no clear D. V dropped 3 bases and J dropped 3 bases, with 5 bases sitting between them. The germline V gene has CDR1 SQVTM and CDR2 ANQGSEA. The CDR3 covers 12 residues. The CDR3 DNA reads as TGCAGCGTTGATGTCCACACCGGGGAGCTGTTTTTT. Translation gives CSVDVHTGELFF.

This clonotype was seen only a few times. The chain uses TRBV5-5 and TRBJ1-5, with unresolved D. The germline CDR1 and CDR2 sequences are SGHKS and YYEKEE (reference sequence). CDR3 length: 14 amino acids. V lost 0 bases and J 9 bases, leaving 13 bases between the germline ends. The CDR3 loop is CASSLVPEAGPQHF. The CDR3 nucleotides read TGTGCCAGCAGCTTGGTCCCTGAGGCGGGGCCCCAGCATTTT.

This clonotype was detected only a few times. This chain uses TRBV27 with TRBJ1-2; D is unclear. V lost 6 bases and J lost 3, with 20 bases in between. The germline V gene has CDR1 MNHEY and CDR2 SMNVEV (reference sequence). The CDR3 length is 16 residues. Here the CDR3 DNA reads TGTGCCAGCAGCCGTAATCCAGGAGGATTCGACTATGGCTACACCTTC. Translation gives CASSRNPGGFDYGYTF.

This clonotype was seen a few times. The genes are TRBV3-1 and TRBJ1-5, with D unresolved. The germline gives CDR1 LGHDT, CDR2 YNNKEL (reference sequence). The V and J ends lost 4 bases and 1 base respectively, with 11 bases between them. The CDR3 runs 15 residues. CDR3 sequence: CASSRSDDSNQPQHF. DNA for the CDR3: TGTGCCAGCAGCCGAAGCGACGACAGCAATCAGCCCCAGCATTTT.

This clonotype was seen a few times. This sequence joins TRBV6-5 and TRBJ2-1; TRBD2 matches at 9 bases. Germline values: CDR1 MNHEY, CDR2 SVGAGI. There are 15 residues in the CDR3. V was clipped by 6 bases and J by 9 bases; unmatched bases: 12. The CDR3 protein is CASRTGTLAGSEQFF. In nucleotides, the CDR3 is TGTGCCAGCAGAACCGGGACACTAGCGGGCAGTGAGCAGTTCTTC.

This clonotype has at least ten counts. The chain uses TRBV29-1 and TRBJ2-1; TRBD1 agrees at 10 bases. The CDR3 spans 15 residues. V lost 7 bases, J lost 4 bases, and 10 bases stayed unmatched. Germline V gene sequence: CDR1 SQVTM, CDR2 ANQGSEA. The CDR3 sequence is CSASRTGGTYNEQFF. The CDR3 nucleotides read TGCAGCGCTTCCCGGACAGGGGGGACGTACAATGAGCAGTTCTTC.

A few counts support this clonotype. The genes are TRBV11-2 and TRBJ2-1; D unresolved. Per germline, CDR1 SGHAT and CDR2 FQNNGV. The CDR3 spans 13 residues. Trimming shortened V by 0 bases and J by 15 bases, and 15 bases separated the two germline ends. The CDR3 DNA reads TGTGCCAGCAGCTTAGATCTGATCTCGACGGGGTTCTTC. This codes for CASSLDLISTGFF.

The chain combines TRBV28 with TRBJ2-1; 13 positions match TRBD2. The CDR3 is 16 amino acids. Germline CDR1 MDHEN, CDR2 SYDVKM. V dropped 4 bases and J dropped 9; count of bases not matched to a gene: 9. CDR3 loop: CASSSSGLAGDGEQFF. CDR3 DNA: TGTGCCAGCAGTTCAAGCGGACTAGCGGGAGATGGTGAGCAGTTCTTC.

V and J are TRBV20-1 and TRBJ2-3; possibly TRBD2 for D (6 bases). Germline values: CDR1 DFQATT, CDR2 SNEGSKA (reference sequence). Trimming cost V 1 base and J 4 bases, with 12 bases left between them. This CDR3 has 14 amino acids. CDR3 in amino acids: CSARAAGWPDTQYF. CDR3 nucleotides: TGCAGTGCTAGAGCGGCGGGGTGGCCAGATACGCAGTATTTT.